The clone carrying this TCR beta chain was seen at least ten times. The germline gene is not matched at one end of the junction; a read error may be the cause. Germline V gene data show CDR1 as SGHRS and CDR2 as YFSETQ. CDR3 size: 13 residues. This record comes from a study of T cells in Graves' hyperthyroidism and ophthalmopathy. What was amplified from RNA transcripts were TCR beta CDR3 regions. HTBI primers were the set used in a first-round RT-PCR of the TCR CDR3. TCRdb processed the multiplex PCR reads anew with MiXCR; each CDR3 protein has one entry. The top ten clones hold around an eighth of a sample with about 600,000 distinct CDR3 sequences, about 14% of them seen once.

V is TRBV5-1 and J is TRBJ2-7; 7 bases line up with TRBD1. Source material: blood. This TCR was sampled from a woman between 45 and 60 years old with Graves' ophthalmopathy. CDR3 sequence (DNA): TGCGCCAGCAGATTGGGACAGACCTACGAGCAGTACTTC. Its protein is CASRLGQTYEQYF.